This T cell receptor (beta chain) was captured by sequencing in a study of blood T cells in healthy people across ages. Findings of the study overall: Roughly linear age-related decline in beta diversity appeared, significant by age approximately 43. More naive CD4+ cells and higher diversity marked long-lived donors relative to aged donors.

Remarks on this clonotype: Antigen: not known.

The people who gave samples were healthy Caucasians from Russia, aged roughly 6 to 90. V was clipped by 0 bases and J by 4 bases, with 7 bases between them. Germline V gene lookup returns CDR1 SGHRS and CDR2 YFSETQ. The CDR3 spans 13 residues. Combining a sample-barcoded 5' primer with a J-beta primer mix, a second PCR ran for roughly 6 to 11 cycles. TCRdb re-called the 5' RACE reads through MiXCR, storing one row per CDR3 protein. The table lists around 1,500,000 distinct CDR3 sequences, roughly 45% of them singletons, with 7% to 9% in the top ten. The sequencing sample was made of blood. The chain is built from TRBV5-1 and TRBJ1-1, with D possibly being TRBD1 (5 bases). The sequence derives from a woman between 18 and 30 years old in good health. The chain's CDR3 is CASSLDGTTEAFF. The CDR3 DNA is TGCGCCAGCAGCTTGGATGGGACCACTGAAGCTTTCTTT.